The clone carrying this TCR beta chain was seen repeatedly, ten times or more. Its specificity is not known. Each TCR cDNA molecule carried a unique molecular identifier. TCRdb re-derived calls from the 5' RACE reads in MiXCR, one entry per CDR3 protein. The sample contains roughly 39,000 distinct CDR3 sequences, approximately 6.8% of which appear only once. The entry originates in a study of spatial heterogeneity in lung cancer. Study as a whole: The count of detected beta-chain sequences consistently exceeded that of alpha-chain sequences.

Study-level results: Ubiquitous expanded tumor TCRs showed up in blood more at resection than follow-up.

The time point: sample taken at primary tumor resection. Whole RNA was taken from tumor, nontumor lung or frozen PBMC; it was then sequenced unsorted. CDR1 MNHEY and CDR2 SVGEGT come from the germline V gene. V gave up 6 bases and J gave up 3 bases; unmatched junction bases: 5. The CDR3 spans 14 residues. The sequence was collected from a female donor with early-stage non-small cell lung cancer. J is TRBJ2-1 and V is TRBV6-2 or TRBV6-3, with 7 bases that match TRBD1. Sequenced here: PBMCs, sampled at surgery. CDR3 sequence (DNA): TGTGCCAGCAGCGGGACAGCGTACTACAATGAGCAGTTCTTC. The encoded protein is CASSGTAYYNEQFF.